Shown below are 32 T cell receptor beta chains from a single sample sequenced in a study of identical twins. TCRdb re-called the 5' RACE reads through MiXCR, storing one row per CDR3 protein. The profile covers 1,800,000 or so distinct CDR3 sequences, with under 35% appearing a single time and 0.25% to 0.3% taken by the ten largest. The sequencing sample was made of cord blood. The receptors derive from a newborn girl in good health.

The chain employs TRBV12-3 or TRBV12-4 and TRBJ1-4, with a possible D match to TRBD1 (5 bases). This CDR3 contains 13 residues. The ends were cut back, 5 bases at V and 10 bases at J, with 14 bases in the middle. The CDR3 region is CASSPVRGGKLFF. The CDR3 DNA reads TGTGCCAGCAGTCCGGTGCGTGGGGGAAAACTGTTTTTT.

The V and J genes are TRBV27 and TRBJ1-5, with 9 bases lining up with TRBD1. Losses at the gene ends were 5 bases for V and 4 bases for J; bases not matched to a gene: 12. The CDR3 is 17 residues long. The germline gives CDR1 MNHEY, CDR2 SMNVEV (reference sequence). CDR3 sequence (DNA): TGTGCCAGCAGTCCGCGCGCAGGGACAGGGAATAATCAGCCCCAGCATTTT. Its protein product is CASSPRAGTGNNQPQHF.

The V and J genes are TRBV10-2 and TRBJ2-5; perhaps TRBD2 as D (5 bases). The length of the CDR3 is 13 residues. CDR1 and CDR2 from the germline V gene are WSHSY and SAAADI. V gave up 1 base and J gave up 4 bases, with 7 bases separating them. In nucleotides, the CDR3 is TGCGCCAGCAGTGAGTGGAGGACAGAGACCCAGTACTTC. Protein sequence: CASSEWRTETQYF.

Only a few counts were recorded for this clonotype. The chain uses TRBV20-1 and TRBJ1-4, with 7 bases matching TRBD1. Unmatched junction bases numbered 5, after V lost 6 bases and J lost 4 bases. The germline gives CDR1 DFQATT, CDR2 SNEGSKA (reference sequence). This CDR3 spans 13 amino acids. The CDR3 reads CSAPGQYNEKLFF. The CDR3 nucleotides read TGCAGTGCACCGGGACAGTATAATGAAAAACTGTTTTTT.

This clonotype was recorded a few times. The J gene is TRBJ2-3, the V gene TRBV5-1, with 9 bases fitting TRBD2. The V and J ends lost 5 bases and 3 bases, in that order; junction bases with no gene match: 7. The CDR3 has 15 residues. Germline values: CDR1 SGHRS, CDR2 YFSETQ. The CDR3 here is CASRSTSGITDTQYF. CDR3 bases: TGCGCCAGCAGGTCGACTAGCGGTATTACAGATACGCAGTATTTT.

This clonotype was recorded a few times. The rearrangement uses TRBV20-1 and TRBJ2-7; TRBD2 might be the D (5 bases). Germline CDR1 DFQATT, CDR2 SNEGSKA (reference sequence). This CDR3 has 15 residues. Trimming shortened V by 3 bases and J by 0 bases, and 15 bases separated the two germline ends. CDR3 residues: CSASSVDVPSYEQYF. Here the CDR3 DNA reads TGCAGTGCTAGTAGCGTGGATGTCCCCTCCTACGAGCAGTACTTC.

This clonotype occurred a few times. This rearrangement joins TRBV5-1 to TRBJ1-2; D not certain. V was clipped by 1 base and J by 8 bases, with 15 bases between them. Germline CDR1 SGHRS, CDR2 YFSETQ. The CDR3 has 14 residues. This chain's CDR3 is CASSLTAEVGGYTF. The CDR3 DNA follows: TGCGCCAGCAGCTTGACGGCGGAGGTGGGGGGCTACACCTTC. The full variable domain, rest sourced from reference TRBV5-1 and TRBJ1-2, is KAGVTQTPRYLIKTRGQQVTLSCSPISGHRSVSWYQQTPGQGLQFLFEYFSETQRNKGNFPGRFSGRQFSNSRSEMNVSTLELGDSALYLCASSLTAEVGGYTFGSGTRLTVV.

This clonotype has more than one count but fewer than ten. The chain has TRBV7-2 and TRBJ2-3; 8 bases match TRBD2. Trimming cost V 5 bases and J 7 bases; bases outside gene matches: 14. This CDR3 has 16 residues. Germline V gene lookup returns CDR1 SGHTA and CDR2 FQGNSA. The CDR3 DNA sequence: TGTGCCAGCAGCGTGAACCCGGGACTAGTCGTTAATACGCAGTATTTT. It yields the protein CASSVNPGLVVNTQYF.

A few counts support this clonotype. V is TRBV20-1 and J is TRBJ1-5; TRBD1 agrees at 8 bases. J gave up 1 base and V 2 bases, and 4 bases lay outside the gene matches. In germline, CDR1 is DFQATT, CDR2 SNEGSKA (reference sequence). The CDR3 spans 15 residues. The CDR3 DNA sequence: TGCAGTGCTAGATGGACAGGGCGGAGCAATCAGCCCCAGCATTTT. Translated: CSARWTGRSNQPQHF.

The chain uses TRBV28 and TRBJ2-1, with TRBD2 matching over 10 bases. J lost 9 bases, V lost 3 bases, and 8 bases had no gene match. Looked up from germline, CDR1 is MDHEN and CDR2 is SYDVKM. This CDR3 comprises 15 residues. CDR3 bases: TGTGCCAGCAGTTTGCCTAGCGGGAGCCTCACTGAGCAGTTCTTC. This gives the protein CASSLPSGSLTEQFF.

This rearrangement joins TRBV20-1 to TRBJ2-1, with TRBD2 matching over 12 bases. Germline CDR1 is DFQATT and CDR2 is SNEGSKA (reference sequence). This CDR3 contains 12 residues. V lost 2 bases, J lost 11 bases, and 1 base stayed unmatched. Here the CDR3 DNA reads TGCAGTGCTAGACTAGCGGGAGGGAAGCAGTTCTTC. It specifies CSARLAGGKQFF.

The chain employs TRBV15 and TRBJ2-5, with a weak D call TRBD1 (6 bases). The CDR3 has 15 amino acids. The germline V gene has CDR1 LNHNV and CDR2 YYDKDF (reference sequence). The germline V and J ends were trimmed by 6 bases and 3 bases, with 17 bases remaining between them. The DNA of the CDR3 is TGTGCCACCAGTAAGATAGGGACAACCAAAGAGACCCAGTACTTC. Encoded protein: CATSKIGTTKETQYF.

The chain employs TRBV28 and TRBJ1-5, with D maybe TRBD1 (6 bases). Per the germline V gene, CDR1 is MDHEN and CDR2 is SYDVKM. This CDR3 has 15 amino acids. V lost 0 bases and J 5 bases, leaving 11 bases between the germline ends. In DNA, the CDR3 is TGTGCCAGCAGTTTATGGGGGGCCGGTGATCAGCCCCAGCATTTT. This translates into CASSLWGAGDQPQHF. Full variable domain (missing parts from reference TRBV28 and TRBJ1-5): DVKVTQSSRYLVKRTGEKVFLECVQDMDHENMFWYRQDPGLGLRLIYFSYDVKMKEKGDIPEGYSVSREKKERFSLILESASTNQTSMYLCASSLWGAGDQPQHFGDGTRLSIL.

In this sample, this clonotype turned up many times. CDR3 loop: CASSRQGYTEAFF. In DNA form, the CDR3 reads TGTGCCAGCAGCCGACAGGGGTACACTGAAGCTTTCTTT. J is TRBJ1-1 and V is TRBV13, with 8 bases matching TRBD1. CDR3 length equals 13 residues. Per germline, CDR1 PRHDT and CDR2 FYEKMQ (reference sequence). V was pared by 5 bases and J by 3 bases, with 2 bases of the junction left unmatched.

This clonotype was seen only a few times. V usage is TRBV2 and J usage is TRBJ1-4; maybe TRBD1 (6 bases). The CDR3 consists of 15 residues. V gave up 2 bases and J gave up 4 bases, with 11 bases separating them. The germline V gene encodes CDR1 SNHLY and CDR2 FYNNEI. The CDR3 here is CASSERGTLNEKLFF. CDR3 nucleotide sequence: TGTGCCAGCAGTGAAAGGGGGACCCTTAATGAAAAACTGTTTTTT.

The rearrangement uses TRBV7-9 and TRBJ1-1; D is undetermined. The CDR3 consists of 13 residues. V lost 5 bases and J 4 bases, leaving 11 bases between the germline ends. From germline, CDR1 is SEHNR and CDR2 FQNEAQ (reference sequence). The CDR3 sequence: CASSPSFVTEAFF. CDR3 DNA: TGTGCCAGCAGCCCCTCATTTGTCACTGAAGCTTTCTTT. The variable domain in full, completed from reference TRBV7-9 and TRBJ1-1, reads DTGVSQNPRHKITKRGQNVTFRCDPISEHNRLYWYRQTLGQGPEFLTYFQNEAQLEKSRLLSDRFSAERPKGSFSTLEIQRTEQGDSAMYLCASSPSFVTEAFFGQGTRLTVV.

This chain links TRBV20-1 with TRBJ2-7, with D possibly TRBD1 on 7 matching bases. Germline V CDR1 and CDR2: DFQATT, SNEGSKA (reference sequence). This CDR3 is 12 amino acids long. The V end was cut by 6 bases, the J end by 6 bases, with 15 bases between. DNA for the CDR3: TGCAGTGCCGCGGGACAGTCTTGCGAGCAGTACTTC. Translated, it gives CSAAGQSCEQYF.

The V call is TRBV6-5, the J call TRBJ2-1; 8 positions agree with TRBD2. The V and J ends lost 2 bases and 8 bases, in that order; junction bases with no gene match: 8. Germline values: CDR1 MNHEY, CDR2 SVGAGI. The CDR3 runs 15 residues. The CDR3 bases are TGTGCCAGCAGTTACACCGGACTAGCCGGCGATGAGCAGTTCTTC. Translation gives CASSYTGLAGDEQFF.

The V gene is TRBV20-1, the J gene TRBJ2-7; tentatively, D is TRBD2 (7 bases). The length of the CDR3 is 14 residues. Germline V CDR1 and CDR2: DFQATT, SNEGSKA (reference sequence). Trimming left V 0 bases short and J 7 bases short, with 16 bases between. The CDR3: CSARDVAGAEEQYF. CDR3 nucleotides: TGCAGTGCTAGAGATGTTGCGGGGGCGGAGGAGCAGTACTTC.

This clonotype was recorded only once. One junction end does not reproduce the germline sequence, and a read error may be involved. This chain links TRBV12-3 or TRBV12-4 with TRBJ2-3, with D tentatively TRBD2 (5 bases). The CDR3 totals 14 residues. CDR3 nucleotide sequence: TGTGCCAGCAGTTTGGGCAGCGGCACAGATAGGCAGTATTTT. Its protein product is CASSLGSGTDRQYF.

With regard to this clonotype: The DNA is omitted, as the CDR3 cannot be located on it reliably, and the CDR3 follows TCRdb's listing. CDR3 sequence reads: CISVSEADVEGGNQPQHF. V gene TRBV7-5 combines with J gene TRBJ1-5. TRBV7-5 is a recognized pseudogene. The CDR3 comprises 18 residues, both ends counted.

This clonotype was seen ten or more times. CDR3 DNA sequence: TGCAGCGTTGTCTCCGGGAGGGGCTATGAGCAGTTCTTC. It translates to CSVVSGRGYEQFF. This chain links TRBV29-1 with TRBJ2-1; TRBD2 matches at 8 bases. With V trimmed by 4 bases and J by 8 bases, 7 bases remained unmatched. Germline V gives CDR1 SQVTM, CDR2 ANQGSEA. The CDR3 has 13 residues.

The chain couples TRBV5-1 to TRBJ2-1; 7 nucleotides match TRBD2. Looked up from germline, CDR1 is SGHRS and CDR2 is YFSETQ. The V gene end was trimmed by 4 bases and the J gene end by 8 bases; junction bases not matched to a gene: 18. The CDR3 length is 17 residues. DNA for the CDR3: TGCGCCAGCAGCCTAGCCTCCCTAGCGGTAGTTATAGATGAGCAGTTCTTC. Translating gives CASSLASLAVVIDEQFF.

V is TRBV12-3 or TRBV12-4 and J is TRBJ2-1, with TRBD2 matching over 7 bases. CDR3 length: 14 amino acids. V lost 6 bases to trimming and J lost 6 bases; unmatched junction nucleotides: 8. CDR3 in DNA: TGTGCCAGCAGGTTGGGGGGGACGACCAATGAGCAGTTCTTC. Amino acids: CASRLGGTTNEQFF.

The V gene is TRBV7-2, the J gene TRBJ2-1, with 8 nucleotides matching TRBD1. The trim removed 2 bases at V and 1 base at J, leaving 16 bases unmatched. This CDR3 is built from 20 residues. CDR1 and CDR2 from the germline V gene are SGHTA and FQGNSA. CDR3 region: CASSLLDRTGWMGSYNEQFF. The CDR3 DNA is TGTGCCAGCAGCTTACTTGACAGGACAGGGTGGATGGGTTCCTACAATGAGCAGTTCTTC.

This clonotype was counted only a few times. The chain employs TRBV28 and TRBJ2-7, with 9 bases that match TRBD2. Germline lookup yields CDR1 MDHEN and CDR2 SYDVKM. The CDR3 consists of 16 residues. Trimming cost V 1 base and J 2 bases; bases outside gene matches: 6. CDR3 residues: CASSLFASGTAYEQYF. CDR3 sequence (DNA): TGTGCCAGCAGTTTATTTGCTAGCGGGACCGCCTACGAGCAGTACTTC.

The chain carries TRBV4-2 and TRBJ2-1; tentative D call: TRBD2 (6 bases). This CDR3 contains 17 residues. Germline V lookup: CDR1 LGHNA, CDR2 YNFKEQ. With 3 bases removed from V and 3 bases from J, the gap between germline ends came to 18 bases. The CDR3 region is CASSQRGSSIIYNEQFF. CDR3 nucleotide sequence: TGTGCCAGCAGCCAGCGGGGCAGTTCAATCATCTACAATGAGCAGTTCTTC.

The chain has TRBV10-3 and TRBJ2-7, with 10 bases fitting TRBD2. CDR3 length: 15 residues. After removal of 0 bases from V and 7 bases from J, the junction contained 6 bases not matched to a gene. Germline lookup yields CDR1 ENHRY and CDR2 SYGVKD. The CDR3 DNA is TGTGCCATCAGTGAGTCGGGACTAGCGCAGGTTGAGCAGTACTTC. Translation gives CAISESGLAQVEQYF.

The rearrangement joins TRBV9 to TRBJ2-7; possible D gene TRBD2, 5 bases. Germline lookup yields CDR1 SGDLS and CDR2 YYNGEE. This CDR3 comprises 14 residues. The ends were cut back, 3 bases at V and 0 bases at J, with 10 bases in the middle. This CDR3 is CASSAGIDSYEQYF. CDR3 in DNA: TGTGCCAGCAGCGCCGGGATAGACTCCTACGAGCAGTACTTC.

The chain combines TRBV10-3 with TRBJ2-1; 11 bases are shared with TRBD2. The V gene's germline CDR1 is ENHRY and CDR2 SYGVKD. After removal of 6 bases from V and 4 bases from J, the junction contained 2 bases not matched to a gene. The CDR3 sequence is 14 residues long. The CDR3 loop is CAIRTSGKYNEQFF. CDR3 sequence (DNA): TGTGCCATCAGGACTAGCGGGAAGTACAATGAGCAGTTCTTC.

CDR3 DNA: TGTGCCAGCAGTGAAGTTAGGGCCAAACGGGGTACGCAGTATTTT. This codes for CASSEVRAKRGTQYF. The V gene is TRBV6-1, the J gene TRBJ2-3, with a tentative D call TRBD2 (5 bases). The V gene lost 1 base and the J gene lost 8 bases, with 16 bases spanning the gap. The germline gives CDR1 MNHNS, CDR2 SASEGT. CDR3 length: 15 amino acids.

This chain uses TRBV5-1 with TRBJ1-1, with 7 positions matching TRBD1. Germline CDR1 and CDR2: SGHRS and YFSETQ. The trim removed 4 bases at V and 4 bases at J, leaving 13 bases unmatched. CDR3 length: 16 residues. CDR3: CASSLLTGTAGTEAFF. DNA of the CDR3: TGCGCCAGCAGCCTGTTGACCGGGACAGCTGGCACTGAAGCTTTCTTT. Variable domain in full (rest from reference TRBV5-1 and TRBJ1-1): KAGVTQTPRYLIKTRGQQVTLSCSPISGHRSVSWYQQTPGQGLQFLFEYFSETQRNKGNFPGRFSGRQFSNSRSEMNVSTLELGDSALYLCASSLLTGTAGTEAFFGQGTRLTVV.